These T cell receptor beta chains were read from a single sample in a study of OX40 agonist ivuxolimab in advanced cancers. Assay used: immunoSEQ multiplex PCR; TCRdb lists only in-frame clones, some missing. The table lists about 55,000 clones, roughly 85% of them singletons. The sample consisted of CD4+ or CD8+ T cells sorted from blood, taken in a trial of the OX40 agonist ivuxolimab. Receptor source: an adult with an advanced solid tumor such as melanoma, head and neck, liver or kidney cancer. CDR3s include the opening cysteine and the closing phenylalanine or tryptophan. D genes are given only for firm matches. A clone size is listed for some rows: how often the clone was seen (once, few, many), or a class if it is expanded.

once	TRBV6-6	TRBJ2-5	NA	CASSTGETQYF	TGTGCCAGCAGCACCGGGGAGACCCAGTACTTC
NA	TRBV7-3	TRBJ1-6	NA	CASSFRGNNSPLHF	TGTGCCAGCAGCTTTAGGGGAAATAATTCACCCCTCCACTTT
few	TRBV6-6	TRBJ1-1	NA	CASSGQRDTEAFF	TGTGCCAGCAGTGGACAAAGGGACACTGAAGCTTTCTTT
NA	TRBV5-1	TRBJ1-2	NA	CASSLAGRGVGYTF	TGCGCCAGCAGCTTGGCCGGCAGGGGAGTTGGCTACACCTTC
NA	TRBV6-5	TRBJ2-7	TRBD1	CASSSLRGLHEQYF	TGTGCCAGCAGCTCCCTGAGGGGGCTCCACGAGCAGTACTTC
NA	TRBV5-1	TRBJ2-7	NA	CASSFDSAGYEQYF	TGCGCCAGCAGCTTCGACTCTGCGGGCTACGAGCAGTACTTC
NA	TRBV10-2	TRBJ2-7	NA	CASSGSLQLYEQYF	TGCGCCAGCAGTGGTAGCCTCCAACTCTACGAGCAGTACTTC
NA	TRBV27	TRBJ2-7	TRBD1	CASSLSSQGARYEQYF	TGTGCCAGCAGTTTATCTTCACAGGGGGCTCGGTACGAGCAGTACTTC
NA	TRBV5-1	TRBJ2-5	NA	CASSLEVGQLGTQYF	TGCGCCAGCAGCTTGGAAGTAGGTCAGCTGGGGACCCAGTACTTC
NA	TRBV6-5	TRBJ2-5	NA	CASSYGGNIQETQYF	TGTGCCAGCAGTTACGGTGGAAACATACAAGAGACCCAGTACTTC
once	TRBV28	TRBJ2-2	TRBD2	CASSLSFGGEPELFF	TGTGCCAGCAGTTTATCTTTCGGGGGGGAACCCGAGCTGTTTTTT
NA	TRBV12-5	TRBJ1-5	NA	CASGLEAGQPQHF	TGTGCTAGTGGTTTAGAGGCTGGTCAGCCCCAGCATTTT
NA	TRBV29-1	TRBJ2-3	NA	CSVADLTDTQYF	TGCAGCGTTGCCGACTTGACAGATACGCAGTATTTT